One sample yielded the 9 T cell receptor beta chains listed below, sequenced in a study of beta chain features in type 1 diabetes. Every bit of the isolated RNA underwent reverse transcription, so sequencing read expressed TCRB transcripts. TCRdb's table, derived via immunoSEQ multiplex PCR, lists solely in-frame clones and lacks some. The sample lists hundreds of thousands of clones, approximately 9.9% occurring once. Sequenced sample: naive CD4+ T cells from blood. The receptors derive from a woman aged 25 to 39 in good health.

The V call is TRBV9, the J call TRBJ2-5; 10 nucleotides align to TRBD1. The CDR3 has 14 residues. V lost 4 bases, J lost 4 bases, and 4 bases stayed unmatched. Germline V lookup: CDR1 SGDLS, CDR2 YYNGEE. CDR3 DNA sequence: TGTGCCAGCAGCATTCGGACAGGGGGAGAGACCCAGTACTTC. Translation gives CASSIRTGGETQYF. Using reference TRBV9 and TRBJ2-5 for the parts outside the CDR3, the full variable domain is DSGVTQTPKHLITATGQRVTLRCSPRSGDLSVYWYQQSLDQGLQFLIQYYNGEERAKGNILERFSAQQFPDLHSELNLSSLELGDSALYFCASSIRTGGETQYFGPGTRLLVL.

This chain joins TRBV7-2 and TRBJ1-1; TRBD1 agrees at 10 bases. CDR3 length: 15 residues. The V gene's germline CDR1 is SGHTA and CDR2 FQGNSA. Trimming took 1 base from V and 1 from J; bases not matched to a gene: 0. The DNA of the CDR3 is TGTGCCAGCAGCTTAGGACAGGGGGCGAACACTGAAGCTTTCTTT. This sequence encodes CASSLGQGANTEAFF.

This clone was observed a few times. The rearrangement links TRBV18 to TRBJ2-3, with D perhaps matching TRBD1 (7 bases). Germline V gene lookup returns CDR1 KGHSH and CDR2 LQKENI. This CDR3 is 15 amino acids long. Trimming shortened V by 4 bases and J by 0 bases, and 11 bases separated the two germline ends. This CDR3 is CASSLQGTSTDTQYF. The DNA of the CDR3 is TGTGCCAGCTCACTACAGGGGACTAGCACAGATACGCAGTATTTT.

The chain is built from TRBV5-1 and TRBJ2-7, with unresolved D. The CDR3 is 13 residues long. CDR1 is SGHRS and CDR2 is YFSETQ in the germline V gene. Trimming removed 0 bases from V and 1 base from J, with 5 bases in between. This CDR3 is CASSLDLSYEQYF. As DNA, the CDR3 is TGCGCCAGCAGCTTGGACTTATCCTACGAGCAGTACTTC.

This clone appeared a few times. The J gene is TRBJ2-1, the V gene TRBV28, with TRBD2 matching over 8 bases. Germline trimming cut 3 bases from V and 3 bases from J; bases unmatched to any gene: 7. CDR1 and CDR2 (germline): MDHEN, SYDVKM. CDR3 length: 16 residues. The CDR3 DNA is TGTGCCAGCAGTTTCCTTGGTAGCGGGGACTACAATGAGCAGTTCTTC. Its translation is CASSFLGSGDYNEQFF.

This clone has only a few counts. V gene TRBV7-8 combines with J gene TRBJ1-1; 7 bases map to TRBD1. The CDR3 is 16 amino acids. The germline V gene has CDR1 SGHVS and CDR2 FQNEAQ. V gave up 5 bases and J gave up 0 bases; unmatched junction bases: 9. CDR3: CASSPHLTGMNTEAFF. CDR3 coding DNA: TGTGCCAGCAGCCCTCATCTGACAGGGATGAACACTGAAGCTTTCTTT.

This chain joins TRBV2 and TRBJ2-1, with 10 nucleotides matching TRBD2. CDR1 and CDR2 from the germline V gene are SNHLY and FYNNEI. Trimming took 4 bases from V and 8 from J; bases not matched to a gene: 8. This CDR3 has 15 amino acids. CDR3 coding DNA: TGTGCCAGCAGTGTAGAGGGACTAGCGTACCATGAGCAGTTCTTC. Protein sequence: CASSVEGLAYHEQFF.

Only a few counts were recorded for this clone. The chain combines TRBV25-1 with TRBJ2-7; perhaps TRBD2 as D (5 bases). The CDR3 totals 13 residues. V was clipped by 5 bases and J by 4 bases, with 12 bases between them. CDR1 and CDR2 (germline): MGHDK, SYGVNS. The CDR3 loop reads CASSLAGDYEQYF. Written as DNA, the CDR3 is TGTGCCAGCAGTTTGGCCGGGGATTACGAGCAGTACTTC.

The chain uses TRBV10-3 and TRBJ1-2; TRBD1 agrees at 9 bases. The CDR3 has 14 residues. CDR1 and CDR2 (germline): ENHRY, SYGVKD. With 2 bases clipped from V and 2 bases from J, the junction kept 0 bases outside the gene matches. The CDR3 region is CAISEGQGNYGYTF. CDR3 DNA sequence: TGTGCCATCAGTGAGGGACAGGGGAACTATGGCTACACCTTC.